Below, 27 T cell receptor beta chains from the same sample are listed, as sequenced in a study of T cells in Graves' hyperthyroidism and ophthalmopathy. The investigators amplified TCR beta CDR3 regions from RNA transcripts. First-round RT-PCR of the TCR CDR3 relied on the HTBI primer set. TCRdb used MiXCR to reprocess the multiplex PCR reads, holding one entry per CDR3 protein. The sample shows hundreds of thousands of distinct CDR3 sequences, about 15% of them seen only once. Specimen: blood. Receptors originate from a woman between 40 and 55 years old with Graves' ophthalmopathy.

This clonotype was seen ten or more times. The chain uses TRBV2 and TRBJ2-7; D might be TRBD1 (6 bases). V dropped 7 bases and J dropped 2 bases, with 9 bases sitting between them. The CDR3 is made up of 12 amino acids. Germline assignment: CDR1 SNHLY and CDR2 FYNNEI. The CDR3 DNA sequence: TGTGCCAGCATCGGACAGACCTACGAGCAGTACTTC. It translates to CASIGQTYEQYF.

This clonotype was seen many times. V is TRBV7-9 and J is TRBJ1-6, with a tentative D call TRBD1 (5 bases). The CDR3 loop spans 14 amino acids. Trimming cost V 4 bases and J 6 bases, with 10 bases left between them. Looked up from germline, CDR1 is SEHNR and CDR2 is FQNEAQ (reference sequence). This CDR3 reads CASSSWTSNSPLHF. The CDR3 nucleotides read TGTGCCAGCAGCTCATGGACATCTAATTCACCCCTCCACTTT.

This clonotype was observed many times. The V call is TRBV28, the J call TRBJ1-1; TRBD1 aligns across 7 bases. CDR1 and CDR2 from the germline V gene are MDHEN and SYDVKM. Unmatched junction bases numbered 10, after V lost 4 bases and J lost 5 bases. This CDR3 is 15 amino acids long. CDR3 nucleotides: TGTGCCAGCAGTTCGAACAGGGGTCTGGGGACTGAAGCTTTCTTT. Translation gives CASSSNRGLGTEAFF.

Ten or more counts support this clonotype. The rearrangement uses TRBV20-1 and TRBJ2-7; possibly TRBD2 for D (7 bases). V dropped 7 bases and J dropped 5 bases, with 12 bases sitting between them. The CDR3 covers 11 residues. Germline-derived CDR1 and CDR2 are DFQATT and SNEGSKA (reference sequence). The CDR3 here is CSGGGANEQYF. The CDR3 region has the DNA TGCAGTGGGGGGGGGGCAAACGAGCAGTACTTC.

This clonotype was picked up many times. The chain employs TRBV20-1 and TRBJ2-7; 8 bases map to TRBD1. Germline values: CDR1 DFQATT, CDR2 SNEGSKA (reference sequence). This CDR3 comprises 13 residues. V lost 6 bases to trimming and J lost 5 bases; unmatched junction nucleotides: 9. CDR3 in DNA: TGCAGTGCCCCCGGACAGGGTAGCGACGAGCAGTACTTC. It codes for CSAPGQGSDEQYF.

This clonotype was counted a few times. The chain carries TRBV5-1 and TRBJ2-5; 8 bases match TRBD1. Losses at the gene ends were 4 bases for V and 5 bases for J; bases not matched to a gene: 10. The CDR3 is 15 residues long. CDR1 and CDR2 (germline): SGHRS, YFSETQ. As DNA, the CDR3 is TGCGCCAGCAGCATCGGACAGGGCGGTTTGGAGACCCAGTACTTC. Translating it yields CASSIGQGGLETQYF.

The sample holds many counts of this clonotype. V gene TRBV29-1 combines with J gene TRBJ1-5; TRBD1 might be the D (6 bases). The CDR3 has 13 amino acids. V was trimmed by 3 bases and J by 3 bases, leaving 9 bases between them. Germline CDR1 and CDR2: SQVTM and ANQGSEA. CDR3 DNA: TGCAGCGTTGACCAGGGGTTCAATCAGCCCCAGCATTTT. This translates into CSVDQGFNQPQHF. Using reference TRBV29-1 and TRBJ1-5 for the parts outside the CDR3, the full variable domain is SAVISQKPSRDICQRGTSLTIQCQVDSQVTMMFWYRQQPGQSLTLIATANQGSEATYESGFVIDKFPISRPNLTFSTLTVSNMSPEDSSIYLCSVDQGFNQPQHFGDGTRLSIL.

Many counts were recorded for this clonotype. V gene TRBV11-2 combines with J gene TRBJ2-7; D perhaps matches TRBD1 (6 bases). V lost 3 bases to trimming and J lost 0 bases, with 12 bases between them. Germline values: CDR1 SGHAT, CDR2 FQNNGV. The CDR3 is made up of 15 amino acids. In nucleotides, the CDR3 is TGTGCCAGCAGCTTCTGGGACACCACCTCCTACGAGCAGTACTTC. It specifies CASSFWDTTSYEQYF.

This clonotype showed up just a few times. This chain uses TRBV19 with TRBJ2-2; D is ambiguous. The CDR3 is 16 amino acids. V dropped 3 bases and J dropped 6 bases, with 17 bases sitting between them. Germline V gene sequence: CDR1 LNHDA, CDR2 SQIVND (reference sequence). CDR3 nucleotide sequence: TGTGCCAGTAGTATCGTGGGCCCCCGGGTACCCGGGGAGCTGTTTTTT. Protein sequence: CASSIVGPRVPGELFF.

The rearrangement uses TRBV12-3 or TRBV12-4 and TRBJ1-6, with D unresolved. The CDR3 length is 15 residues. V was clipped by 5 bases and J by 7 bases, with 15 bases between them. DNA for the CDR3: TGTGCCAGCAGTGACCCCACGGAGCCGAATTCACCCCTCCACTTT. Its translation: CASSDPTEPNSPLHF.

This clonotype appeared many times. V gene TRBV6-2 or TRBV6-3 combines with J gene TRBJ2-7; perhaps TRBD2 as D (6 bases). This CDR3 comprises 14 residues. V lost 2 bases, J lost 12 bases, and 20 bases lay in between. Per the germline V gene, CDR1 is MNHEY and CDR2 is SVGEGT. The DNA of the CDR3 is TGTGCCAGCAGTTACGGGCTGAACGGGAGAATCCCGTACTTC. It specifies CASSYGLNGRIPYF.

This sequence joins TRBV28 and TRBJ2-2; D remains unclear. The CDR3 is 13 amino acids. Germline V gene sequence: CDR1 MDHEN, CDR2 SYDVKM. V dropped 10 bases and J dropped 4 bases, with 13 bases sitting between them. The DNA of the CDR3 is TGTGCCACCCAAACCCCGGGCACCGGGGAGCTGTTTTTT. It is translated as CATQTPGTGELFF.

The sample holds many counts of this clonotype. The V and J genes are TRBV19 and TRBJ1-1; D is uncertain. The germline gives CDR1 LNHDA, CDR2 SQIVND (reference sequence). The CDR3 extends over 12 amino acids. V was clipped by 8 bases and J by 5 bases, with 12 bases between them. This CDR3 is CASGQQRTEAFF. DNA of the CDR3: TGTGCCAGTGGGCAACAGAGGACTGAAGCTTTCTTT.

This clonotype has at least ten counts. The chain recombines TRBV12-3 or TRBV12-4 with TRBJ2-7; no definite D call. Trimming stripped 4 bases from V and 6 bases from J, with 22 bases between. There are 16 residues in the CDR3. CDR3 sequence: CASSYSLGAPVGEQYF. CDR3 in DNA: TGTGCCAGCAGTTATTCCCTTGGAGCACCGGTGGGCGAGCAGTACTTC.

This clonotype was detected ten times or more. This rearrangement joins TRBV28 to TRBJ1-5; D call uncertain. The CDR3 consists of 12 residues. Per the germline V gene, CDR1 is MDHEN and CDR2 is SYDVKM. V lost 3 bases to trimming and J lost 11 bases, with 11 bases between them. CDR3 protein: CASSFYGLSQHF. DNA for the CDR3: TGTGCCAGCAGTTTCTATGGGTTGTCCCAGCATTTT.

The CDR3 protein is CASSDGGGLSYGYTF. In DNA, the CDR3 is TGTGCCAGCAGTGACGGTGGAGGGTTATCCTATGGCTACACCTTC. The chain links TRBV6-1 to TRBJ1-2; D remains ambiguous. The CDR3 contains 15 residues. Germline CDR1 reads MNHNS; CDR2 reads SASEGT. V gave up 3 bases and J gave up 4 bases, with 15 bases separating them.

This clonotype was recorded at least ten times. The chain links TRBV6-2 or TRBV6-3 to TRBJ2-5; 7 positions agree with TRBD1. This CDR3 is built from 14 residues. The germline V gene encodes CDR1 MNHEY and CDR2 SVGEGT. V gave up 5 bases and J gave up 2 bases; unmatched junction bases: 5. CDR3 loop: CASSRGTAQETQYF. The CDR3, as DNA: TGTGCCAGCAGTAGAGGGACAGCTCAAGAGACCCAGTACTTC.

The chain couples TRBV19 to TRBJ1-1; 8 positions agree with TRBD1. CDR1 is LNHDA and CDR2 is SQIVND in the germline V gene (reference sequence). The CDR3 spans 15 residues. After removal of 2 bases from V and 1 base from J, the junction contained 3 bases not matched to a gene. The CDR3 loop reads CASSIQGAPNTEAFF. The CDR3 region has the DNA TGTGCCAGTAGTATACAGGGGGCCCCGAACACTGAAGCTTTCTTT. Combining the CDR3 with reference TRBV19 and TRBJ1-1 gives the whole variable domain DGGITQSPKYLFRKEGQNVTLSCEQNLNHDAMYWYRQDPGQGLRLIYYSQIVNDFQKGDIAEGYSVSREKKESFPLTVTSAQKNPTAFYLCASSIQGAPNTEAFFGQGTRLTVV.

There are many counts of this clonotype. The rearrangement joins TRBV19 to TRBJ1-5, with no clear D. Per the germline V gene, CDR1 is LNHDA and CDR2 is SQIVND (reference sequence). V was trimmed by 3 bases and J by 4 bases, leaving 7 bases between them. The CDR3 is 13 residues long. CDR3 sequence (DNA): TGTGCCAGTAGTATGTCTTCGAATCAGCCCCAGCATTTT. Translation gives CASSMSSNQPQHF.

This clonotype was observed many times. J is TRBJ1-2 and V is TRBV12-3 or TRBV12-4; D is uncertain. V was trimmed by 6 bases and J by 4 bases, leaving 12 bases between them. The CDR3 sequence is 13 residues long. As DNA, the CDR3 is TGTGCCAGCAGGGCACGGACCACCTATGGCTACACCTTC. Its translation: CASRARTTYGYTF.

Many counts were recorded for this clonotype. This chain uses TRBV5-1 with TRBJ2-7; 9 bases align to TRBD1. After removal of 4 bases from V and 3 bases from J, the junction contained 5 bases not matched to a gene. This CDR3 contains 14 residues. Germline lookup yields CDR1 SGHRS and CDR2 YFSETQ. The CDR3 nucleotides read TGCGCCAGCAGCACGGGACAGGGATTCTACGAGCAGTACTTC. Encoded protein: CASSTGQGFYEQYF.

This clonotype came up many times. The genes are TRBV18 and TRBJ2-5, with a tentative D call TRBD2 (5 bases). The V end lost 4 bases, the J end lost 9 bases, and 6 bases lay between the germline ends. The CDR3 loop spans 10 amino acids. Per germline, CDR1 KGHSH and CDR2 LQKENI. In DNA form, the CDR3 reads TGTGCCAGCTCACGCGGGTCCCAGTACTTC. It specifies CASSRGSQYF.

The chain joins TRBV19 to TRBJ2-5; D tentatively fits TRBD1 or TRBD2 (7 bases each). Germline CDR1 LNHDA, CDR2 SQIVND (reference sequence). V shed 7 bases and J shed 2 bases, with 17 bases lying between them. The CDR3 is 15 amino acids. The CDR3 here is CASTGREGAQETQYF. The CDR3 DNA is TGTGCCAGTACGGGAAGGGAGGGGGCTCAAGAGACCCAGTACTTC.

This clonotype has ten or more counts. The V gene is TRBV30, the J gene TRBJ1-1; no reliable D call. V was pared by 5 bases and J by 3 bases, with 16 bases between. This CDR3 comprises 14 residues. Looked up from germline, CDR1 is GTSNPN and CDR2 is SVGIG (reference sequence). This CDR3 reads CAWSPGILHTEAFF. In nucleotides, the CDR3 is TGTGCCTGGTCGCCGGGGATTTTGCACACTGAAGCTTTCTTT.

This clonotype was counted many times. This chain uses TRBV28 with TRBJ2-2, with D possibly matching TRBD2 (6 bases). CDR3 size: 15 residues. The V gene lost 6 bases and the J gene lost 2 bases, with 13 bases spanning the gap. Germline CDR1 reads MDHEN; CDR2 reads SYDVKM. The DNA of the CDR3 is TGTGCCAGCAGCCTCGGACTAATTAACACCGGGGAGCTGTTTTTT. Protein: CASSLGLINTGELFF. The full variable domain, in which reference TRBV28 and TRBJ2-2 provide the parts outside the CDR3, is DVKVTQSSRYLVKRTGEKVFLECVQDMDHENMFWYRQDPGLGLRLIYFSYDVKMKEKGDIPEGYSVSREKKERFSLILESASTNQTSMYLCASSLGLINTGELFFGEGSRLTVL.

The sample holds many counts of this clonotype. The J gene is TRBJ2-7, the V gene TRBV27; 9 nucleotides align to TRBD2. The CDR3 runs to 17 residues. The V segment lost 7 bases and the J segment 6 bases; nucleotides outside the gene matches: 19. Germline V gene data show CDR1 as MNHEY and CDR2 as SMNVEV (reference sequence). The CDR3 DNA reads as TGTGCCAGCACGGGCGGTAGTAAGGCGGGAGGGCCTGGCGAGCAGTACTTC. It codes for CASTGGSKAGGPGEQYF.

The rearrangement links TRBV28 to TRBJ2-5; 7 bases match TRBD1. The CDR3 consists of 14 residues. CDR1 and CDR2 from the germline V gene are MDHEN and SYDVKM. J was trimmed by 4 bases and V by 5 bases; bases with no gene match: 7. CDR3 in amino acids: CASSGGQITETQYF. DNA of the CDR3: TGTGCCAGCAGTGGGGGACAGATAACAGAGACCCAGTACTTC.